This T cell receptor beta chain derives from a study of cytomegalovirus exposure and HLA in healthy donors (dated by TCRdb to about 2017). Turning to the overall study: In an earlier analysis of roughly 590 of the donors, less than 350 Gb of sequence data and 90 million to 130 million unique TCR beta sequences from roughly 200 million T cells were reported. Around 330 gigabases of sequencing data and roughly 81 million unique TCR sequences made up an early release that covered 500 to 650 HLA-typed donors. Of the roughly 400 genotyped donors, roughly 85% fell in the genetic ancestry cluster associated with self-reported Caucasian donors. The study aimed to test whether cataloging public T cell receptors could reveal signatures of past pathogen exposure. The study profiled the T cell repertoires of about 720 subjects by immunosequencing and related them to cytomegalovirus serostatus. Besides the first cohort of about 730 subjects, a separate validation cohort made up of roughly 130 different subjects was used. High-throughput TCR immunosequencing, statistical association of individual TCRs with disease status, and machine learning were combined to predict cytomegalovirus infection status. A later analysis re-examined previously published TCR beta repertoires from hundreds of donors and added high-resolution HLA genotyping to investigate patterns of TCR occurrence. In the later analysis, no new phenotypic data were used to find candidate immune exposures; instead, reliance was placed on TCR beta sequences and their occurrence across donors. In an earlier analysis of more than 550 of the donors, high-throughput TCR beta sequencing was used to judge whether each TCR beta V gene segment behaved as functional or pseudogenic. Donor age, sex, ethnicity and CMV serostatus were compiled together with the repertoire data. A later genetic analysis used genome-wide SNP genotypes for about 65% of the 666 donors, treating that subset as a discovery cohort. All discovery cohort repertoires had been generated on a single sequencing platform. Both class I and class II loci were covered by HLA typing, at four-digit resolution. Typing coverage varied by locus: about 620-630 donors for A, B, C, DRB1 and DQB1; around 560 for DQA1; about 570 for DPA1; more than 450 for DPB1. A handful of DR-DQ haplotypes were handled as single units for association and clustering because linkage in the cohort was strong. Across around 400 genotyped donors of the cohort, an average of about 250,000 unique TCR beta nucleotide sequences per donor were sequenced, and 15% to 20% of those sequences were non-productive.

V lost 5 bases and J lost 1 base, and the count of bases not matched to a germline gene is 9. Taken from the germline V gene, the CDR1 and CDR2 loops are SGHRS and YFSETQ. Inclusive of the bounding cysteine and phenylalanine, the CDR3 is 16 residues long. Left in the record is the CDR3 DNA by itself, 48 bases read in frame from the first base. The cohort was made up of several hundred healthy bone marrow donors. At the time of sampling, all cohort members were nominally healthy, though unrecorded immune exposures were likely present. The donor tested CMV seropositive, placing the donor among the approximately 290 seropositive members of the cohort. Each donor provided a peripheral blood sample, and peripheral blood mononuclear cells were used for TCR beta sequencing. The Qiagen DNeasy Blood Extraction Kit was used to extract genomic DNA from the blood cell samples. As concerns this clone: The target of this receptor is not known. It has no much larger one-base neighbor in the sample; base qualities were not kept.

Broader findings and caveats from the paper: According to a later analysis, parvovirus B19, influenza, CMV and Epstein-Barr virus appeared linked to several top co-occurrence clusters. CMV serostatus was the only immune exposure information available for the cohort. Strong co-occurrence of HLA alleles, especially DR and DQ, made assigning TCR associations to individual alleles difficult. Because HLA typing was unavailable for some donors at each locus, only the typed subset was used in association tests. Because counts were too low, 15 to 20 rarely observed V segments, including chromosome 9 orphons, were excluded from the earlier analysis of roughly 580 of the donors. The sequencing pipeline was judged likely to have produced a cluster of highly shared sequence variants as a technical artifact. Correlated functional status among segregating V segments might be attributable to linkage disequilibrium, but an unknown experimental factor could not be ruled out. Some IMGT-functional V segments, including TRBV6-2 and TRBV6-3, could not be told apart with the 87-base-pair reads, so those segments were excluded. Roughly uniform sequencing depth across donors was assumed in presence/absence analyses, although this assumption may not hold. In the study, roughly 160 TCR beta chains were listed as associated with cytomegalovirus. According to a later analysis, TCR association rates differed among HLA loci, with DRB1 alleles showing the most associated TCRs and HLA-C alleles showing the fewest. The cohort was sequenced for TCR beta chains only, and without alpha or paired-chain data the features that could be detected were limited. A later genetic analysis associated a missense DCLRE1C variant with V-gene and J-gene trimming of TCR beta chains, and an independent cohort replicated the association. The classifier was reported to diagnose cytomegalovirus status with high specificity and sensitivity in both the original cohort and the validation cohort. In a later analysis, HLA-associated TCR beta chains showed more clonal expansion and lower generation probabilities than non-associated chains that were equally common. At a false discovery rate of 0.05, a later analysis linked some 17,000 TCR beta sequences to specific HLA alleles. In vitro tests confirmed that three of the cytomegalovirus-associated TCR beta chains recognize cytomegalovirus antigens. The authors suggested that the approach could potentially be generalized to other disease states and immunological phenotypes. In a later analysis, most CMV-associated TCR beta chains were found to appear HLA-restricted, with HLA associations seemingly driven largely by CMV exposure. A further reported finding was that TCR beta sequences accurately predicted the HLA-A and HLA-B alleles for most subjects in the first cohort. Across donors, most TCR sequences were observed very rarely, whereas some public TCRs were present in many individuals. A later genetic analysis reported fewer N-insertions in productive TCRs among donors in an Asian-associated ancestry cluster than the roughly 690-donor mean. Broadly in line with IMGT annotations, most TCR beta V segments showed up in productive rearrangements about 87% or about 30% of the time in an earlier analysis of 587 of the donors.

Library creation used the immunoSEQ multiplex PCR assay. For the multiplex PCR, a mixture combining 60 forward primers for TCR Vbeta segments and 13 reverse primers for TCR Jbeta segments was used. Amplification of the CDR3 region of rearranged TCR beta genes was performed with a multiplex PCR assay on genomic DNA. On the Illumina HiSeq System, the amplified TCR beta libraries were sequenced as 87-base-pair reads. Per the authors' processing: Across the 670 or so repertoires, a later analysis counted 75 million to 90 million unique TCR beta chains, some 11 million of which were shared by at least two donors. Raw reads were error-corrected and collapsed into unique sequences with a nearest-neighbor algorithm that merged closely related sequences to remove PCR and sequencing errors. V, D and J gene segments were assigned by aligning CDR3 sequences to IMGT reference sequences. For a sequence to be retained, at least a six-nucleotide match to both a V gene segment and a J gene segment was required. Rearrangements were classified as productive when the CDR3 lacked stop codons and remained in frame with V and J, and all other rearrangements were classified as non-productive. Following IMGT convention, CDR3 was defined as the stretch from the second conserved V-encoded cysteine to the conserved J-encoded phenylalanine. The earlier analysis of 587 of the donors excluded sequences that lacked an unambiguous match to a single V gene segment. In an earlier analysis of 587 of the donors, a V segment was called functional when productive rearrangements were above 56.7%, and segregating when the standard deviation between donors exceeded 5%. A statistical classification framework was built to diagnose cytomegalovirus status from the catalog of TCR beta chain sequences. V and J gene assignment, in a later analysis, came from comparing TCR nucleotide sequences with IMGT/GENE-DB human TR gene sequences. Using the TCRdist pipeline, a later analysis assigned CDR3 sequences along with most-parsimonious VDJ recombination scenarios. In a later analysis, each TCR beta chain was defined by its CDR3 amino acid sequence together with its V-gene family, and reads lacking a unique V-gene family were excluded. As a way to deal with suspected cross-contamination and a sequencing artifact, a later analysis dropped 640 or so nucleotide sequences that were highly shared and had low generation probability. A later analysis calculated a clonal expansion index for each public chain from normalized within-repertoire ranks of inferred template counts. In a later analysis, generation probabilities were computed with a VDJ recombination model fitted to out-of-frame rearrangements, and the resulting probabilities were checked against IGoR. In a later analysis, TCR-TCR, TCR-HLA and TCR-CMV co-occurrence was scored with hypergeometric tests, and a repertoire-size bias correction was applied to TCR pairs. A later analysis estimated false discovery rates by permuting HLA or CMV assignments 20 times. In a later analysis, co-occurring TCRs were grouped with DBSCAN, and TCRdist sequence similarity was added when clustering was performed within HLA-allele-positive subsets. For co-occurrence clustering, repertoires with fewer than 30,000 or more than 120,000 public chains were excluded, along with about five repertoires with anomalous nucleotide sharing. TCRdb mirrors the immuneACCESS table, restricted to in-frame sequences. Some clones are absent from its copies; in checked studies, under half trace to an unresolved V gene, and the reason for the others is unknown. From that table come the V and J calls and clone size; the DNA was used to work out D and trimming. The sample profile shows around 150,000 clones; about 10% of them were found once. About 6.7% of the sample comes from the top ten.

The sample was PBMCs. The chain is made from TRBV5-1 and TRBJ1-1, with 9 junctional bases fitting TRBD1. The clonotype was recovered from a middle-aged woman in good health and CMV-seropositive. The DNA reads as follows: TGCGCCAGCAGTACAGGGGGCGCGGGGGGGAACACTGAAGCTTTCTTT. It is translated as CASSTGGAGGNTEAFF.